This T cell receptor (beta chain) is from a study of CD4 T cells in relation to SARS-CoV-2 and coronaviruses. Before the COVID-19 pandemic, during about 2010-2018, CD4+ T cells were taken from unexposed donors. CD4+ T cells were isolated from the cells after 10 days of culture. As concerns this clone: Its specificity is unknown.

The repertoire was sequenced with immunoSEQ multiplex PCR; TCRdb's copy has only in-frame clones and lacks some. The repertoire holds some 14,000 clones, with roughly 78% as singletons. Per the germline V gene, CDR1 is SGHDT and CDR2 is YYEEEE. V gave up 4 bases and J gave up 3 bases; unmatched junction bases: 10. This CDR3 spans 16 amino acids. V usage is TRBV5-6 and J usage is TRBJ1-5, with 7 positions matching TRBD1. The sample was CD4+ T cells from PBMCs, cultured in vitro. The source is a human donor in good health. DNA for the CDR3: TGTGCCAGCAGCGGTTCGGGGGACAGATACAATCAGCCCCAGCATTTT. Translation: CASSGSGDRYNQPQHF.